The 29 T cell receptor beta chains listed next were all sequenced from one sample in a study of cytomegalovirus exposure and HLA in healthy donors. In the PCR, 60 Vbeta and 13 Jbeta primers were used. Profiling relied on immunoSEQ multiplex PCR, and the TCRdb table lists in-frame clones only, not all of them. The table includes about 110,000 clones, 73% detected once. The specimen was PBMCs. The receptors stem from a young man in good health and CMV-seronegative.

The V and J genes are TRBV27 and TRBJ2-7; a possible D gene is TRBD1 (5 bases). Germline CDR1 is MNHEY and CDR2 is SMNVEV (reference sequence). The CDR3 consists of 11 residues. Deletions cut 6 bases from V and 4 bases from J, with 7 bases between. The CDR3: CASRGAYEQYF. In DNA, the CDR3 is TGTGCCAGCAGAGGGGCTTACGAGCAGTACTTC.

The chain employs TRBV6-6 and TRBJ1-5, with D maybe TRBD1 (5 bases). CDR1 and CDR2 (germline): MNHNY, SVGAGI (reference sequence). V was clipped by 0 bases and J by 3 bases, with 9 bases between them. This CDR3 comprises 15 residues. The CDR3 protein is CASSYSGAFNQPQHF. CDR3 sequence (DNA): TGTGCCAGCAGTTACTCAGGGGCCTTCAATCAGCCCCAGCATTTT.

The chain is built from TRBV2 and TRBJ2-5; D possibly corresponds to TRBD1 (7 bases). CDR1 is SNHLY and CDR2 is FYNNEI in the germline V gene. V was clipped by 2 bases and J by 4 bases, with 17 bases between them. This CDR3 contains 16 residues. As DNA, the CDR3 is TGTGCCAGCAGTGAATGGCGGGGACGGACAGGAGAGACCCAGTACTTC. It specifies CASSEWRGRTGETQYF. The full variable domain, in which reference TRBV2 and TRBJ2-5 provide the parts outside the CDR3, is EPEVTQTPSHQVTQMGQEVILRCVPISNHLYFYWYRQILGQKVEFLVSFYNNEISEKSEIFDDQFSVERPDGSNFTLKIRSTKLEDSAMYFCASSEWRGRTGETQYFGPGTRLLVL.

This chain uses TRBV6-1 with TRBJ1-4, with 7 bases identical to TRBD1. Germline V CDR1 and CDR2: MNHNS, SASEGT. The CDR3 extends over 13 amino acids. V lost 7 bases and J lost 6; bases outside the gene matches: 5. CDR3 region: CASMTGFDEKLFF. The CDR3 DNA reads TGTGCCAGCATGACAGGGTTTGATGAAAAACTGTTTTTT.

J is TRBJ2-2 and V is TRBV9; the match to TRBD2 covers 9 bases. The length of the CDR3 is 16 residues. Germline CDR1 is SGDLS and CDR2 is YYNGEE. V lost 4 bases and J lost 1; bases outside the gene matches: 5. DNA of the CDR3: TGTGCCAGCAGCATACATAGCGGGGGGAACACCGGGGAGCTGTTTTTT. Translation: CASSIHSGGNTGELFF.

The genes are TRBV7-9 and TRBJ1-4; 11 bases map to TRBD1. Germline V gene data show CDR1 as SEHNR and CDR2 as FQNEAQ (reference sequence). This CDR3 contains 15 residues. The V gene end was trimmed by 3 bases and the J gene end by 7 bases; junction bases not matched to a gene: 4. The CDR3 region is CASSFGTGGSEKLFF. CDR3 bases: TGTGCCAGCAGCTTCGGGACAGGGGGGAGTGAAAAACTGTTTTTT.

The V call is TRBV7-7, the J call TRBJ2-1; D not resolved. The CDR3 consists of 14 residues. Trimming took off 5 bases at V and 3 bases at J, with 11 bases between the two ends. Germline lookup yields CDR1 SSHAT and CDR2 FNYEAQ (reference sequence). The chain's CDR3 is CASSPVPGYNEQFF. CDR3 nucleotide sequence: TGTGCCAGCAGCCCTGTCCCGGGCTACAATGAGCAGTTCTTC.

This chain uses TRBV5-4 with TRBJ1-5; no firm D call. Germline V gene lookup returns CDR1 SGHNT and CDR2 YYREEE (reference sequence). Trimming took 0 bases from V and 11 from J, leaving 9 bases between them. The CDR3 is 12 residues long. CDR3 in amino acids: CASSLVSGAQHF. The CDR3 bases are TGTGCCAGCAGCTTGGTGAGCGGGGCCCAGCATTTT. The whole variable domain, filled in from reference TRBV5-4 and TRBJ1-5, reads ETGVTQSPTHLIKTRGQQVTLRCSSQSGHNTVSWYQQALGQGPQFIFQYYREEENGRGNFPPRFSGLQFPNYSSELNVNALELDDSALYLCASSLVSGAQHFGDGTRLSIL.

This sequence joins TRBV2 and TRBJ2-4; D may be TRBD1 (6 bases). The CDR3 totals 15 residues. Germline CDR1 reads SNHLY; CDR2 reads FYNNEI. Trimming stripped 4 bases from V and 0 bases from J, with 10 bases between. In nucleotides, the CDR3 is TGTGCCAGCAGTGTGTCACAGGGAGCCAAAAACATTCAGTACTTC. It encodes CASSVSQGAKNIQYF.

The genes are TRBV29-1 and TRBJ1-1; possible D gene TRBD1, 5 bases. This CDR3 spans 12 amino acids. Looked up from germline, CDR1 is SQVTM and CDR2 is ANQGSEA. Trimming cost V 5 bases and J 4 bases, with 11 bases left between them. DNA of the CDR3: TGCAGCGTTTTCAGGGTGGGCACTGAAGCTTTCTTT. Its translation is CSVFRVGTEAFF. Full variable domain (missing parts from reference TRBV29-1 and TRBJ1-1): SAVISQKPSRDICQRGTSLTIQCQVDSQVTMMFWYRQQPGQSLTLIATANQGSEATYESGFVIDKFPISRPNLTFSTLTVSNMSPEDSSIYLCSVFRVGTEAFFGQGTRLTVV.

The genes are TRBV6-1 and TRBJ2-5, with TRBD2 matching 9 bases. The V gene's germline CDR1 is MNHNS and CDR2 SASEGT. Germline trimming cut 2 bases from V and 2 bases from J; bases unmatched to any gene: 3. This CDR3 is built from 15 residues. CDR3 sequence: CASSEMLAGQETQYF. CDR3 DNA: TGTGCCAGCAGTGAAATGCTAGCGGGACAAGAGACCCAGTACTTC.

The sample holds a few counts of this clone. The V call is TRBV29-1, the J call TRBJ2-7, with TRBD1 matching over 8 bases. The ends lost 4 bases at V and 3 bases at J; junction bases unmatched: 8. There are 14 residues in the CDR3. Per germline, CDR1 SQVTM and CDR2 ANQGSEA. For the CDR3, the DNA is TGCAGCGTTGTACCTCAGGGGGCTGGCTACGAGCAGTACTTC. This encodes CSVVPQGAGYEQYF.

The rearrangement uses TRBV28 and TRBJ2-2, with 10 bases aligning to TRBD1. V shed 6 bases, J shed 5 bases, and the junction held 3 bases outside the gene matches. Germline V gives CDR1 MDHEN, CDR2 SYDVKM. This CDR3 contains 14 residues. This CDR3 is CASRWGQGTGELFF. DNA for the CDR3: TGTGCCAGCAGATGGGGACAGGGGACCGGGGAGCTGTTTTTT.

The V gene is TRBV6-1, the J gene TRBJ1-1; TRBD1 aligns across 10 bases. This CDR3 is 15 amino acids long. V was clipped by 6 bases and J by 1 base; unmatched bases: 5. Germline V gene data show CDR1 as MNHNS and CDR2 as SASEGT. The CDR3 region has the DNA TGTGCCAGCAGCGGGGACAGGGGACGGAACACTGAAGCTTTCTTT. Translation gives CASSGDRGRNTEAFF.

The chain combines TRBV28 with TRBJ1-1; D remains unclear. Germline CDR1 is MDHEN and CDR2 is SYDVKM. V was cut by 4 bases and J by 0 bases, with 6 bases left in between. The CDR3 totals 13 residues. CDR3 sequence: CASSWRVNTEAFF. In nucleotides, the CDR3 is TGTGCCAGCAGTTGGAGGGTGAACACTGAAGCTTTCTTT. The variable domain in full, with the rest retrieved from reference TRBV28 and TRBJ1-1, is DVKVTQSSRYLVKRTGEKVFLECVQDMDHENMFWYRQDPGLGLRLIYFSYDVKMKEKGDIPEGYSVSREKKERFSLILESASTNQTSMYLCASSWRVNTEAFFGQGTRLTVV.

This chain joins TRBV7-9 and TRBJ2-1, with D possibly TRBD1 on 5 matching bases. Germline assignment: CDR1 SEHNR and CDR2 FQNEAQ (reference sequence). This CDR3 comprises 14 residues. Trimming removed 6 bases from V and 1 base from J, with 10 bases in between. Written as DNA, the CDR3 is TGTGCCAGCAGTCTGGCAGGGTCCTACAATGAGCAGTTCTTC. This encodes CASSLAGSYNEQFF.

The chain carries TRBV7-3 and TRBJ1-1; tentative D call: TRBD1 (6 bases). With 5 bases removed from V and 4 bases from J, the gap between germline ends came to 11 bases. Per the germline V gene, CDR1 is SGHTA and CDR2 is FQGTGA. This CDR3 is 13 amino acids long. DNA of the CDR3: TGTGCCAGCAGCCGTACAGGGCTCACTGAAGCTTTCTTT. This encodes CASSRTGLTEAFF.

The V and J genes are TRBV5-1 and TRBJ2-7, with 7 bases that match TRBD1. This CDR3 contains 13 residues. The ends lost 4 bases at V and 6 bases at J; junction bases unmatched: 7. Per germline, CDR1 SGHRS and CDR2 YFSETQ. CDR3 amino acids: CASSVGPGGEQYF. The CDR3 DNA sequence: TGCGCCAGCAGCGTCGGTCCAGGGGGCGAGCAGTACTTC.

CDR3 nucleotides: TGTGCCAGCACCCCTACAGGAGGGATGTCCAAAAACATTCAGTACTTC. The encoded protein is CASTPTGGMSKNIQYF. The rearrangement links TRBV28 to TRBJ2-4; maybe TRBD2 (6 bases). Germline V lookup: CDR1 MDHEN, CDR2 SYDVKM. V lost 7 bases, J lost 2 bases, and 18 bases lay in between. The CDR3 runs to 16 residues. Drawing the rest from reference TRBV28 and TRBJ2-4, the complete variable domain is DVKVTQSSRYLVKRTGEKVFLECVQDMDHENMFWYRQDPGLGLRLIYFSYDVKMKEKGDIPEGYSVSREKKERFSLILESASTNQTSMYLCASTPTGGMSKNIQYFGAGTRLSVL.

This clone was counted a few times. V and J are TRBV6-6 and TRBJ2-4; D possibly corresponds to TRBD1 (5 bases). Germline values: CDR1 MNHNY, CDR2 SVGAGI (reference sequence). This CDR3 region has 14 residues. Trimming cost V 0 bases and J 8 bases, with 11 bases left between them. In DNA, the CDR3 is TGTGCCAGCAGTTACTCTGGACAAGGGGACATTCAGTACTTC. Residues: CASSYSGQGDIQYF.

In this sample, this clone turned up a few times. As DNA, the CDR3 is TGCGCCAGCAGCTCCTCGACAGGGGCGGGAGAAAAACTGTTTTTT. Its protein product is CASSSSTGAGEKLFF. The chain is built from TRBV5-1 and TRBJ1-4, with TRBD1 matching 8 bases. CDR1 is SGHRS, CDR2 YFSETQ, per germline. After removal of 3 bases from V and 8 bases from J, the junction contained 9 bases not matched to a gene. The CDR3 spans 15 residues.

This clone was counted a single time. This chain uses TRBV15 with TRBJ1-5; 7 nucleotides align to TRBD1. After removal of 0 bases from V and 4 bases from J, the junction contained 3 bases not matched to a gene. The CDR3 has 15 residues. Germline-derived CDR1 and CDR2 are LNHNV and YYDKDF (reference sequence). CDR3 sequence: CATSREGTVNQPQHF. Here the CDR3 DNA reads TGTGCCACCAGCAGAGAGGGGACAGTGAATCAGCCCCAGCATTTT. The variable domain in full, with the rest retrieved from reference TRBV15 and TRBJ1-5, is DAMVIQNPRYQVTQFGKPVTLSCSQTLNHNVMYWYQQKSSQAPKLLFHYYDKDFNNEADTPDNFQSRRPNTSFCFLDIRSPGLGDTAMYLCATSREGTVNQPQHFGDGTRLSIL.

Points on this clone: The junction shows a germline mismatch at one end, possibly a read error. The chain is built from TRBV9 and TRBJ2-1; D unclear. CDR1 is SGDLS, CDR2 YYNGEE, per germline. The CDR3 extends over 12 amino acids. The chain's CDR3 is CASSPTYYEQFF. The CDR3 region has the DNA TGTGCCAGCAGCCCCACCTACTATGAGCAGTTCTTC.

The chain carries TRBV5-6 and TRBJ2-5; weak D call: TRBD2 (5 bases). Germline V CDR1 and CDR2: SGHDT, YYEEEE. This CDR3 has 15 amino acids. V gave up 0 bases and J gave up 5 bases, with 14 bases separating them. The CDR3 is CASSLVLGSGETQYF. In nucleotides, the CDR3 is TGTGCCAGCAGCTTGGTCTTGGGGAGTGGGGAGACCCAGTACTTC.

This sequence joins TRBV30 and TRBJ2-7, with D tentatively TRBD2 (6 bases). The germline V gene has CDR1 GTSNPN and CDR2 SVGIG (reference sequence). This CDR3 spans 16 amino acids. Trimming removed 2 bases at V and 6 bases at J, with 23 bases between. The CDR3 nucleotides read TGTGCCTGGAGTAACGTCGCCCTAACGGGAGAATGCGAGCAGTACTTC. Translating gives CAWSNVALTGECEQYF. Filled out from reference TRBV30 and TRBJ2-7, the complete variable domain reads SQTIHQWPATLVQPVGSPLSLECTVEGTSNPNLYWYRQAAGRGLQLLFYSVGIGQISSEVPQNLSASRPQDRQFILSSKKLLLSDSGFYLCAWSNVALTGECEQYFGPGTRLTVT.

This chain connects TRBV2 to TRBJ1-4; D is perhaps TRBD1 (6 bases). The CDR3 totals 17 residues. The V gene's germline CDR1 is SNHLY and CDR2 FYNNEI. V lost 5 bases, J lost 0 bases, and 16 bases lay in between. The CDR3 is CASSLGATHATNEKLFF. DNA for the CDR3: TGTGCCAGCAGTCTGGGGGCGACCCATGCAACTAATGAAAAACTGTTTTTT.

The CDR3 region is CASSLNRMNTEAFF. CDR3 in DNA: TGCGCCAGCAGCTTGAACAGAATGAACACTGAAGCTTTCTTT. The V call is TRBV5-1, the J call TRBJ1-1; no clear D. The CDR3 loop spans 14 amino acids. The germline V and J ends were trimmed by 1 base and 0 bases, with 7 bases remaining between them. Germline V gene lookup returns CDR1 SGHRS and CDR2 YFSETQ.

This clone showed up just a few times. The chain recombines TRBV9 with TRBJ2-1; 11 bases are shared with TRBD2. V shed 0 bases, J shed 5 bases, and the junction held 10 bases outside the gene matches. Germline assignment: CDR1 SGDLS and CDR2 YYNGEE. The CDR3 runs 18 residues. The CDR3 coding sequence is TGTGCCAGCAGCGTAGGTAGCGGGAGGGGCACCATTCACAATGAGCAGTTCTTC. Amino acid sequence: CASSVGSGRGTIHNEQFF.

The table lists this clone with a few counts. The chain is built from TRBV25-1 and TRBJ1-1; no definite D call. The length of the CDR3 is 13 residues. Per the germline V gene, CDR1 is MGHDK and CDR2 is SYGVNS. Between the trimmed V and J ends, which lost 7 bases and 4 bases, there was a span of 13 bases. DNA for the CDR3: TGTGCCAGCACGGCTCCGGGTCCCACTGAAGCTTTCTTT. Translation gives CASTAPGPTEAFF.